Here is one T cell receptor beta chain with its context. Its antigen is not identified. Other DNA sequences in this sample translate to the same CDR3. Busulfan-fludarabine conditioning, marrow transplant, and cyclophosphamide on days +3 and +4 were administered. The data were produced by immunoSEQ multiplex PCR, yet TCRdb's version contains in-frame clones alone and is incomplete. The sample carries about 1,500 clones, 79% recorded once. These data are taken from a study of T cells after posttransplantation cyclophosphamide. The study, taken as a whole, reports: Recipient CMV seropositivity and CMV reactivation strongly tracked TRB clonality. Donor CD8+ memory clones often dominated recipient blood repertoires at later times.

CDR1 and CDR2 (germline): SQVTM, ANQGSEA. The CDR3 has 12 residues. V gave up 3 bases and J gave up 4 bases, with 10 bases separating them. The J gene is TRBJ2-7, the V gene TRBV29-1; TRBD2 is a possible D gene (6 bases). This clonotype originated in a female patient in her 60s who received an allogeneic stem cell transplant from an unrelated donor, was CMV-positive, and had acute GVHD only. Some T cells may be graft donor cells. Sample: CD4+ T cells sorted from PBMCs, taken 223 days after allogeneic stem cell transplant with posttransplant cyclophosphamide. The CDR3 DNA reads TGCAGCGTTGAGGAGGGCAGATACGAGCAGTACTTC. Translation gives CSVEEGRYEQYF.